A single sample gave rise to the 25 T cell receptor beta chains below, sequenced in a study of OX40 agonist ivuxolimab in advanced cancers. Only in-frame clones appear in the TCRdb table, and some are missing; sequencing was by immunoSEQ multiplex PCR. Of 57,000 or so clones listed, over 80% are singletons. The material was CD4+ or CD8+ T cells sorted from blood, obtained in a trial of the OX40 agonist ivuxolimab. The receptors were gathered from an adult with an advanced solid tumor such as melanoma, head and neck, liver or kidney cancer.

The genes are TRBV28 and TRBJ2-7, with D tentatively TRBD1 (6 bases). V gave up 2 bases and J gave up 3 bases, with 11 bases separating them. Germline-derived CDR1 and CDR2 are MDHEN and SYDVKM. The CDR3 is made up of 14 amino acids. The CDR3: CASSLRGRGYEQYF. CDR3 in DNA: TGTGCCAGCAGTTTAAGGGGCAGGGGCTACGAGCAGTACTTC.

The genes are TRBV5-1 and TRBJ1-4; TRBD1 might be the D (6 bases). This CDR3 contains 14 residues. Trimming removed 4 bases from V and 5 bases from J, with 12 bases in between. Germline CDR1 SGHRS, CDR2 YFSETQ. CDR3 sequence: CASSVDSTNEKLFF. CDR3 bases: TGCGCCAGCAGCGTGGACAGCACCAATGAAAAACTGTTTTTT.

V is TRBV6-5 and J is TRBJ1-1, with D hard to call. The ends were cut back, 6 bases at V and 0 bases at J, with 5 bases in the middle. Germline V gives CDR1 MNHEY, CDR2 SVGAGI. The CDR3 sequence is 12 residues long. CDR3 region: CASSRLNTEAFF. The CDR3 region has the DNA TGTGCCAGCAGCAGACTGAACACTGAAGCTTTCTTT.

The CDR3 here is CASSLTGDGYNEQFF. The DNA for the CDR3 is TGTGCCAGCAGTTTAACCGGGGACGGCTACAATGAGCAGTTCTTC. This chain joins TRBV6-5 and TRBJ2-1; D tentatively reads TRBD1 or TRBD2 (5 bases each). V was pared by 4 bases and J by 3 bases, with 13 bases between. CDR1 is MNHEY, CDR2 SVGAGI, per germline. The CDR3 runs to 15 residues.

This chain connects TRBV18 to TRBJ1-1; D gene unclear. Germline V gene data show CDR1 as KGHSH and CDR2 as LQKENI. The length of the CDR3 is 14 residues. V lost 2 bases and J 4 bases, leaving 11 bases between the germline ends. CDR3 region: CASSPSADGTEAFF. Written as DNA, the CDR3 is TGTGCCAGCTCACCATCGGCAGACGGCACTGAAGCTTTCTTT.

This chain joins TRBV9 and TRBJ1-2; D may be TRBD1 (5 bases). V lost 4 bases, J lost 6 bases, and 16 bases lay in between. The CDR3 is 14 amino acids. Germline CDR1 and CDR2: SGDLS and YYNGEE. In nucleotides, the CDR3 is TGTGCCAGCAGCAAAGTGGGACGGTTTGATGGCTACACCTTC. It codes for CASSKVGRFDGYTF.

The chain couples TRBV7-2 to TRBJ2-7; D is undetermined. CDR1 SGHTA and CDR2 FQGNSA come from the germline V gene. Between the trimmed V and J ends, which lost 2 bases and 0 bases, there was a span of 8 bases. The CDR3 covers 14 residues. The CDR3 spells CASSLQESSYEQYF. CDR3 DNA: TGTGCCAGCAGCTTACAGGAAAGCTCCTACGAGCAGTACTTC.

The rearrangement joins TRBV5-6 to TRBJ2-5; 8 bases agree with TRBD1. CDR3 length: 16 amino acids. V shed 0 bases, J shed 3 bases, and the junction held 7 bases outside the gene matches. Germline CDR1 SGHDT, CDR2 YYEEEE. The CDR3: CASSLVRDRGEETQYF. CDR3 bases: TGTGCCAGCAGCTTGGTTCGCGACAGGGGAGAAGAGACCCAGTACTTC.

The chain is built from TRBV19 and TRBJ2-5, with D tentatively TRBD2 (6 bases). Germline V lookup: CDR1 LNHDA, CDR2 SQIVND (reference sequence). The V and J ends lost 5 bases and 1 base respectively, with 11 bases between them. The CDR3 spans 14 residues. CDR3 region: CASSGSGGQETQYF. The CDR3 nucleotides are TGTGCCAGTAGTGGTAGCGGTGGCCAAGAGACCCAGTACTTC.

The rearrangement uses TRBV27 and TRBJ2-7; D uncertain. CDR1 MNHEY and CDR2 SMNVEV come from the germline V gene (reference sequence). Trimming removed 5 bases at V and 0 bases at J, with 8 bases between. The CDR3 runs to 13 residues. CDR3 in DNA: TGTGCCAGCAGTGCAATTAGCTCCTACGAGCAGTACTTC. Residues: CASSAISSYEQYF.

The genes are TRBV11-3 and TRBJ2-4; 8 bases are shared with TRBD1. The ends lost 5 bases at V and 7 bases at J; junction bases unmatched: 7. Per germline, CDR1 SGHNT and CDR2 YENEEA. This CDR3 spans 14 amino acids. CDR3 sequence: CASSQQGAGNIQYF. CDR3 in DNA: TGTGCCAGCAGCCAGCAGGGGGCTGGGAACATTCAGTACTTC.

The CDR3: CASSQDHPQLFF. In DNA form, the CDR3 reads TGCGCCAGCAGCCAGGACCATCCTCAGCTGTTTTTT. The chain recombines TRBV5-1 with TRBJ2-2; no definite D call. Germline V lookup: CDR1 SGHRS, CDR2 YFSETQ. This CDR3 region has 12 residues. The ends were cut back, 4 bases at V and 12 bases at J, with 13 bases in the middle.

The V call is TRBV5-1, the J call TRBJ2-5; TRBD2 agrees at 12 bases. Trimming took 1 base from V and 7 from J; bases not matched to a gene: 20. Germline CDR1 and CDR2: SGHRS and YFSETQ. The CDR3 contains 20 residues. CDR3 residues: CASSLWAGTSGGPNGGTQYF. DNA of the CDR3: TGCGCCAGCAGCTTGTGGGCCGGAACTAGCGGGGGGCCCAATGGGGGGACCCAGTACTTC.

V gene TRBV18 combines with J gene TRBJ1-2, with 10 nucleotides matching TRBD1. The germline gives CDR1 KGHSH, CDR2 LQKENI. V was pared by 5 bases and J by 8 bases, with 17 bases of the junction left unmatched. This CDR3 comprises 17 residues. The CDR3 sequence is CASSASVDRSGQGGYTF. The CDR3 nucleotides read TGTGCCAGCTCAGCCTCTGTGGACAGGTCGGGACAGGGGGGCTACACCTTC.

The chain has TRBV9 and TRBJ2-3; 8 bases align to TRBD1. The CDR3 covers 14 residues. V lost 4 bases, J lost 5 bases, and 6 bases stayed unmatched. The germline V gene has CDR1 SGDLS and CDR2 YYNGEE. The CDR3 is CASSIIGQGDTQYF. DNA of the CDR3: TGTGCCAGCAGCATCATCGGACAGGGAGATACGCAGTATTTT.

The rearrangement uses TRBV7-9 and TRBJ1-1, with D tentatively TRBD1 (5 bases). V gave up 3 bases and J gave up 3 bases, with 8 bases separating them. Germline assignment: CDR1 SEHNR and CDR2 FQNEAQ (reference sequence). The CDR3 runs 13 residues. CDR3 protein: CASSFVGDTEAFF. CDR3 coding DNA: TGTGCCAGCAGCTTCGTGGGGGACACTGAAGCTTTCTTT.

This CDR3 is CASSFRDRAYEQYF. CDR3 bases: TGCGCCAGCAGCTTCCGGGACCGGGCCTACGAGCAGTACTTC. This chain uses TRBV5-1 with TRBJ2-7; D could derive from TRBD1 or TRBD2 (5 bases each). With 2 bases removed from V and 2 bases from J, the gap between germline ends came to 11 bases. Per the germline V gene, CDR1 is SGHRS and CDR2 is YFSETQ. This CDR3 has 14 amino acids. The full variable domain, in which reference TRBV5-1 and TRBJ2-7 provide the parts outside the CDR3, is KAGVTQTPRYLIKTRGQQVTLSCSPISGHRSVSWYQQTPGQGLQFLFEYFSETQRNKGNFPGRFSGRQFSNSRSEMNVSTLELGDSALYLCASSFRDRAYEQYFGPGTRLTVT.

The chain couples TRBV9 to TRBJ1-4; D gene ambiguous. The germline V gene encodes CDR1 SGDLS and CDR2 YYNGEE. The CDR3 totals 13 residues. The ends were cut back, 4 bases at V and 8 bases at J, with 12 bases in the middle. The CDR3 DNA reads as TGTGCCAGCAGCCACCCGCCAAACGAAAAACTGTTTTTT. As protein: CASSHPPNEKLFF.

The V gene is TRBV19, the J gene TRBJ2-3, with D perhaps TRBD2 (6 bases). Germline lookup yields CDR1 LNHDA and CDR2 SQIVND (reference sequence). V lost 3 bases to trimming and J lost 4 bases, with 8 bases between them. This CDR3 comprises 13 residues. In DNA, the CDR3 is TGTGCCAGTAGTATCCCGGGAGCAGATACGCAGTATTTT. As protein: CASSIPGADTQYF.

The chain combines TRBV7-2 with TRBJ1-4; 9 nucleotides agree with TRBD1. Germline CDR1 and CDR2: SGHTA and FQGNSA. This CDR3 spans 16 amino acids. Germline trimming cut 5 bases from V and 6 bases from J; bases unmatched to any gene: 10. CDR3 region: CASSLNYRGRYEKLFF. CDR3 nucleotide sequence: TGTGCCAGCAGCCTAAACTACAGGGGGCGGTATGAAAAACTGTTTTTT.

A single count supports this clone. The CDR3 nucleotides are TGTGCCAGCAGCGTAGGGCCAGCTGGGAGCTATGGCTACACCTTC. Encoded protein: CASSVGPAGSYGYTF. The chain carries TRBV9 and TRBJ1-2; D call uncertain. The V and J ends lost 0 bases and 4 bases respectively, with 13 bases between them. Looked up from germline, CDR1 is SGDLS and CDR2 is YYNGEE. This CDR3 comprises 15 residues.

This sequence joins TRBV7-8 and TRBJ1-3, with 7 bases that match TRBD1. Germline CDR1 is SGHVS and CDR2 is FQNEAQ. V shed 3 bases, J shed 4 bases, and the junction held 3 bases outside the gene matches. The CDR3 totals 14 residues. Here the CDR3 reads CASSFPDRGNTIYF. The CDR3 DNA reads TGTGCCAGCAGCTTCCCGGACAGGGGAAACACCATATATTTT.

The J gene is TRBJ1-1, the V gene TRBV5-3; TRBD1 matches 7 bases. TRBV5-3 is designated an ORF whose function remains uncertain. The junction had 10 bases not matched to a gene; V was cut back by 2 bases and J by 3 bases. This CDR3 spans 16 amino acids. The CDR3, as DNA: TGTGCCAGAAGCTTAAGCAGGGGGTGTAAGGACACTGAAGCTTTCTTT. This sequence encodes CARSLSRGCKDTEAFF.

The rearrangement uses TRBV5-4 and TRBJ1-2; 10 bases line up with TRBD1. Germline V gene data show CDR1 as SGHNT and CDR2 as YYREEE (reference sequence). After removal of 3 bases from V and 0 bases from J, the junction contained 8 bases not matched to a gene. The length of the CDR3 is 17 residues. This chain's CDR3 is CASSSGGQGISNYGYTF. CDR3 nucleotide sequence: TGTGCCAGCAGCTCGGGGGGACAGGGGATCTCTAACTATGGCTACACCTTC.

Here the CDR3 reads CAWSGDTDTQYF. In DNA form, the CDR3 reads TGTGCCTGGAGTGGGGACACAGATACGCAGTATTTT. V gene TRBV30 combines with J gene TRBJ2-3; D call uncertain. The germline V and J ends were trimmed by 1 base and 2 bases, with 4 bases remaining between them. Germline CDR1 is GTSNPN and CDR2 is SVGIG (reference sequence). The CDR3 is 12 residues long. The full variable domain, with the rest looked up from reference TRBV30 and TRBJ2-3, is SQTIHQWPATLVQPVGSPLSLECTVEGTSNPNLYWYRQAAGRGLQLLFYSVGIGQISSEVPQNLSASRPQDRQFILSSKKLLLSDSGFYLCAWSGDTDTQYFGPGTRLTVL.